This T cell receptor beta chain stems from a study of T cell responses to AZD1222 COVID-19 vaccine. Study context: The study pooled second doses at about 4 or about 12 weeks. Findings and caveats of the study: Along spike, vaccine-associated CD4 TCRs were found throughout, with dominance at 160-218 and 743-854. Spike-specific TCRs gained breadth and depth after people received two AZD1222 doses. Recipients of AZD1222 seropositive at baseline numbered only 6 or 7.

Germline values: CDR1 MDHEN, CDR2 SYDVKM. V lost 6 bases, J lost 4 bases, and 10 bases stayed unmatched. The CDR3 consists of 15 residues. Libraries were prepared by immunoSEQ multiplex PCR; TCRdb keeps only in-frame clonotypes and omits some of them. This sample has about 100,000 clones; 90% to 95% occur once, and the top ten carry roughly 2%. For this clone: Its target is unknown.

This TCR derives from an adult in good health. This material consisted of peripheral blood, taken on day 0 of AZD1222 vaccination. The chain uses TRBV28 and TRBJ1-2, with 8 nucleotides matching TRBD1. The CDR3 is CASSRTGFLLYGYTF. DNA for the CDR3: TGTGCCAGCAGCCGGACAGGGTTTCTCCTCTATGGCTACACCTTC.